Each of the 17 T cell receptor beta chains below was sequenced from the same sample in a study of OX40 agonist ivuxolimab in advanced cancers. Profiled with immunoSEQ multiplex PCR; TCRdb holds only in-frame clones, not every one. The sample shows about 57,000 clones, around 86% of them seen only once. The sample was CD4+ or CD8+ T cells sorted from blood, taken in a trial of the OX40 agonist ivuxolimab. The receptor set was obtained from an adult with an advanced solid tumor such as melanoma, head and neck, liver or kidney cancer.

There are a few counts of this clone. The chain employs TRBV9 and TRBJ2-3; 9 bases are a match to TRBD2. The germline V gene encodes CDR1 SGDLS and CDR2 YYNGEE. Trimming removed 3 bases from V and 6 bases from J; junction bases left unmatched: 11. CDR3 length equals 16 residues. The CDR3 coding sequence is TGTGCCAGCAGCGGCGACCAGCGGGAGGATCGGGATACGCAGTATTTT. Its translation is CASSGDQREDRDTQYF.

This rearrangement joins TRBV2 to TRBJ1-5, with 7 nucleotides matching TRBD1. Germline loops: CDR1 SNHLY, CDR2 FYNNEI. The CDR3 totals 19 residues. Unmatched junction bases numbered 14, after V lost 2 bases and J lost 1 base. CDR3 coding DNA: TGTGCCAGCAGTGAAATTCTGAGGGGCAGGGGGTTGAGCAATCAGCCCCAGCATTTT. It specifies CASSEILRGRGLSNQPQHF.

The chain employs TRBV5-5 and TRBJ1-5, with D possibly being TRBD1 (5 bases). The germline V gene encodes CDR1 SGHKS and CDR2 YYEKEE (reference sequence). The CDR3 has 16 amino acids. Trimming shortened V by 3 bases and J by 6 bases, and 19 bases separated the two germline ends. CDR3 in DNA: TGTGCCAGCAGCTCCTTCGTAGACAGAAGCGGTCAGCCCCAGCATTTT. Its translation: CASSSFVDRSGQPQHF. Variable domain in full (rest from reference TRBV5-5 and TRBJ1-5): DAGVTQSPTHLIKTRGQQVTLRCSPISGHKSVSWYQQVLGQGPQFIFQYYEKEERGRGNFPDRFSARQFPNYSSELNVNALLLGDSALYLCASSSFVDRSGQPQHFGDGTRLSIL.

The gene calls are TRBV20-1 and TRBJ2-7; D remains ambiguous. Germline values: CDR1 DFQATT, CDR2 SNEGSKA (reference sequence). Trimming removed 5 bases from V and 2 bases from J, with 7 bases in between. The CDR3 sequence is 11 residues long. DNA for the CDR3: TGCAGTGCTCCAATAGCCTACGAGCAGTACTTC. Translating it yields CSAPIAYEQYF.

This chain uses TRBV30 with TRBJ2-2, with TRBD2 matching 11 bases. The CDR3 loop spans 17 amino acids. Germline V lookup: CDR1 GTSNPN, CDR2 SVGIG (reference sequence). Trimming at V came to 7 bases and at J to 0 bases, leaving 10 bases not matched to a gene. CDR3 amino acids: CAFTVPSGRPNTGELFF. The CDR3 DNA reads TGTGCCTTTACCGTACCTAGCGGGAGGCCGAACACCGGGGAGCTGTTTTTT. The full variable domain, its missing parts supplied by reference TRBV30 and TRBJ2-2, is SQTIHQWPATLVQPVGSPLSLECTVEGTSNPNLYWYRQAAGRGLQLLFYSVGIGQISSEVPQNLSASRPQDRQFILSSKKLLLSDSGFYLCAFTVPSGRPNTGELFFGEGSRLTVL.

V is TRBV5-4 and J is TRBJ2-2; TRBD2 matches at 7 bases. The CDR3 extends over 15 amino acids. The J segment lost 7 bases and the V segment lost 1 base, leaving 7 bases of the junction unmatched. The V gene's germline CDR1 is SGHNT and CDR2 YYREEE (reference sequence). The CDR3 spells CASSLLLAENGELFF. In DNA, the CDR3 is TGTGCCAGCAGCTTGTTGCTAGCGGAAAACGGGGAGCTGTTTTTT.

J is TRBJ2-1 and V is TRBV10-1; 13 nucleotides align to TRBD2. The CDR3 totals 18 residues. Germline values: CDR1 WNHNN, CDR2 SYGVQD (reference sequence). J lost 0 bases, V lost 6 bases, and 8 bases had no gene match. CDR3 sequence reads: CASSEGLAGINSYNEQFF. Here the CDR3 DNA reads TGCGCCAGCAGCGAGGGACTAGCGGGGATTAACTCCTACAATGAGCAGTTCTTC.

The CDR3 region has the DNA TGTGCCAGTAGCCTCGGGACAGGCTCCACAGATACGCAGTATTTT. Its translation: CASSLGTGSTDTQYF. The chain couples TRBV19 to TRBJ2-3; TRBD1 aligns across 8 bases. Germline CDR1 reads LNHDA; CDR2 reads SQIVND (reference sequence). The CDR3 runs 15 residues. V gave up 6 bases and J gave up 2 bases; unmatched junction bases: 7.

The rearrangement uses TRBV5-4 and TRBJ2-7; D might be TRBD2 (6 bases). Trimming took off 2 bases at V and 7 bases at J, with 13 bases between the two ends. The length of the CDR3 is 13 residues. The germline V gene encodes CDR1 SGHNT and CDR2 YYREEE (reference sequence). The CDR3: CASSLNLRGEQYF. The DNA for the CDR3 is TGTGCCAGCAGCTTAAACTTACGGGGGGAGCAGTACTTC.

V gene TRBV6-1 combines with J gene TRBJ1-1; tentatively, D is TRBD1 (5 bases). V was pared by 4 bases and J by 1 base, with 13 bases between. The CDR3 contains 15 residues. Germline-derived CDR1 and CDR2 are MNHNS and SASEGT. The CDR3 DNA reads as TGTGCCAGCAGTGCGGGACGAGGGAGGAACACTGAAGCTTTCTTT. Encoded protein: CASSAGRGRNTEAFF.

The chain carries TRBV2 and TRBJ2-1, with no clear D. In germline, CDR1 is SNHLY, CDR2 FYNNEI. This CDR3 has 11 amino acids. Trimming shortened V by 3 bases and J by 10 bases, and 7 bases separated the two germline ends. The chain's CDR3 is CASSDDWEQFF. The CDR3 bases are TGTGCCAGCAGTGATGACTGGGAGCAGTTCTTC.

This chain links TRBV19 with TRBJ2-5; D unclear. V lost 6 bases, J lost 7 bases, and 18 bases lay in between. Germline V gives CDR1 LNHDA, CDR2 SQIVND (reference sequence). The CDR3 consists of 14 residues. The CDR3 sequence: CASSSGSSDGTQYF. The CDR3 nucleotides are TGTGCCAGTAGCTCCGGATCCTCGGACGGGACCCAGTACTTC.

J is TRBJ2-3 and V is TRBV28, with 8 bases identical to TRBD1. Germline lookup yields CDR1 MDHEN and CDR2 SYDVKM. The CDR3 has 15 residues. V trimming: 5 bases; J trimming: 2 bases; junction bases outside the gene matches: 6. The CDR3 sequence is CASSNRQGITDTQYF. In nucleotides, the CDR3 is TGTGCCAGCAGTAATCGACAGGGGATCACAGATACGCAGTATTTT.

The genes are TRBV7-8 and TRBJ1-2, with D perhaps TRBD1 (5 bases). This CDR3 comprises 15 residues. Germline V gene lookup returns CDR1 SGHVS and CDR2 FQNEAQ. V lost 4 bases and J 4 bases, leaving 16 bases between the germline ends. The CDR3 reads CASSSTTELPYGYTF. The CDR3 bases are TGTGCCAGCAGCTCAACGACAGAGCTCCCCTATGGCTACACCTTC.

This chain links TRBV28 with TRBJ1-4; D may be TRBD1 (5 bases). The ends were cut back, 3 bases at V and 5 bases at J, with 19 bases in the middle. The CDR3 totals 17 residues. The germline V gene encodes CDR1 MDHEN and CDR2 SYDVKM. In DNA form, the CDR3 reads TGTGCCAGCAGTTTGACCGGGGCAGGCGGGGAAAATGAAAAACTGTTTTTT. Translated, it gives CASSLTGAGGENEKLFF.

This clone was counted between two and nine times. This sequence joins TRBV7-8 and TRBJ1-1; D is unresolved. V lost 4 bases and J lost 1, with 7 bases in between. Germline V CDR1 and CDR2: SGHVS, FQNEAQ. The CDR3 sequence is 13 residues long. The CDR3 nucleotides read TGTGCCAGCAGCTCCCACCCGAACACTGAAGCTTTCTTT. It is translated as CASSSHPNTEAFF.

The sample holds a few counts of this clone. The rearrangement uses TRBV4-1 and TRBJ2-2, with no clear D. The germline V gene has CDR1 MGHRA and CDR2 YSYEKL. Trimming took 2 bases from V and 3 from J, leaving 4 bases between them. The CDR3 is 13 amino acids. CDR3 loop: CASSQRDTGELFF. CDR3 in DNA: TGCGCCAGCAGCCAACGGGACACCGGGGAGCTGTTTTTT.